The 26 T cell receptor beta chains below come from one sample, sequenced in a study of shared clonotypes between healthy human individuals. Terminally differentiated effector memory CD45RA+ cells were excluded from the naive CD8 cells, which were CD45RO-negative and positively selected for CCR7. Profiled with immunoSEQ multiplex PCR; TCRdb holds only in-frame clones, not every one. This sample has around 2.1 million clones, with under 95% found just once. Material for sequencing was naive CD8+ T cells from PBMCs. These receptors originate from a man aged 18 to 30 in good health. Some clones in this sample may be carry-over from other donors' samples.

This chain connects TRBV27 to TRBJ1-5; D gene uncertain. The CDR3 has 15 residues. The V gene lost 0 bases and the J gene lost 0 bases, with 6 bases spanning the gap. The V gene's germline CDR1 is MNHEY and CDR2 SMNVEV (reference sequence). This CDR3 reads CASSLSPGSNQPQHF. In nucleotides, the CDR3 is TGTGCCAGCAGTTTATCGCCGGGTAGCAATCAGCCCCAGCATTTT.

The V gene is TRBV27, the J gene TRBJ2-3; D is undetermined. Germline CDR1 and CDR2: MNHEY and SMNVEV (reference sequence). The CDR3 has 12 amino acids. Deletions cut 3 bases from V and 11 bases from J, with 12 bases between. The CDR3 DNA is TGTGCCAGCAGTTTCGTGGGTTCTGGGCAGTATTTT. Translation gives CASSFVGSGQYF.

The J gene is TRBJ1-5, the V gene TRBV29-1; no firm D call. V was cut by 4 bases and J by 1 base, with 11 bases left in between. The CDR3 is 14 residues long. Germline CDR1 reads SQVTM; CDR2 reads ANQGSEA. The CDR3 loop is CSVVSGWSNQPQHF. The CDR3 bases are TGCAGCGTTGTGTCCGGGTGGAGCAATCAGCCCCAGCATTTT.

A word on this clone: Other DNA variants within this sample encode the same CDR3. The chain employs TRBV9 and TRBJ2-7, with a tentative D call TRBD1 (5 bases). V was shortened by 0 bases and J by 4 bases, with 14 bases between the two germline ends. Germline V lookup: CDR1 SGDLS, CDR2 YYNGEE. The CDR3 has 15 amino acids. The CDR3, as DNA: TGTGCCAGCAGCGTAGGAAGGGGTGTGGGGTACGAGCAGTACTTC. Amino acids: CASSVGRGVGYEQYF.

This chain uses TRBV5-4 with TRBJ2-3, with D perhaps TRBD2 (6 bases). Germline CDR1 is SGHNT and CDR2 is YYREEE (reference sequence). CDR3 length: 18 residues. V lost 4 bases and J lost 0, with 21 bases in between. The CDR3 nucleotides are TGTGCCAGCAGCCGGCCATCCGGTGTGAGCGGGAGCACAGATACGCAGTATTTT. It is translated as CASSRPSGVSGSTDTQYF.

This clone was recorded once. Other DNA sequences in this specimen translate into the identical CDR3. V gene TRBV28 combines with J gene TRBJ2-1, with D uncertain. This CDR3 is 11 amino acids long. Germline CDR1 is MDHEN and CDR2 is SYDVKM. V lost 3 bases, J lost 6 bases, and 3 bases lay in between. In DNA, the CDR3 is TGTGCCAGCAGTTTTAGCAATGAGCAGTTCTTC. It translates to CASSFSNEQFF.

This clone was recorded only once. This chain links TRBV19 with TRBJ1-1; maybe TRBD1 (6 bases). Trimming removed 8 bases from V and 6 bases from J, with 22 bases in between. CDR3 length: 15 residues. Germline V gene lookup returns CDR1 LNHDA and CDR2 SQIVND (reference sequence). DNA for the CDR3: TGTGCCAGTGCAAACCCATTAACAGGGAGGGCTGAAGCTTTCTTT. Translating gives CASANPLTGRAEAFF.

This clone was observed a single time. The chain has TRBV28 and TRBJ2-5; 11 nucleotides match TRBD1. The CDR3 totals 15 residues. The V gene's germline CDR1 is MDHEN and CDR2 SYDVKM. J lost 5 bases, V lost 2 bases, and 4 bases had no gene match. CDR3 residues: CASSLRGTGGETQYF. The DNA of the CDR3 is TGTGCCAGCAGTTTAAGGGGGACAGGGGGGGAGACCCAGTACTTC.

The rearrangement joins TRBV18 to TRBJ2-7; D gene uncertain. CDR3 length: 13 residues. Germline lookup yields CDR1 KGHSH and CDR2 LQKENI. The V and J ends lost 6 bases and 4 bases respectively, with 13 bases between them. CDR3: CASSTDKEYEQYF. The DNA of the CDR3 is TGTGCCAGCTCCACGGATAAAGAGTACGAGCAGTACTTC.

The chain has TRBV5-1 and TRBJ2-7; D not certain. Germline V lookup: CDR1 SGHRS, CDR2 YFSETQ. V was shortened by 6 bases and J by 5 bases, with 9 bases between the two germline ends. CDR3 length equals 11 residues. The CDR3 here is CASKSNHEQYF. The CDR3 DNA reads TGCGCCAGCAAGTCTAACCACGAGCAGTACTTC.

The chain has TRBV2 and TRBJ1-2, with 9 bases lining up with TRBD1. The CDR3 loop spans 15 amino acids. Trimming at V came to 1 base and at J to 4 bases, leaving 4 bases not matched to a gene. Germline V gene lookup returns CDR1 SNHLY and CDR2 FYNNEI. CDR3 amino acids: CASSEGDREAYGYTF. DNA for the CDR3: TGTGCCAGCAGTGAAGGGGACAGGGAGGCCTATGGCTACACCTTC.

The chain is built from TRBV28 and TRBJ2-1, with D perhaps matching TRBD1 (6 bases). Germline loops: CDR1 MDHEN, CDR2 SYDVKM. Trimming pared 6 bases from V and 4 bases from J, leaving 16 bases between. The CDR3 runs 15 residues. CDR3 nucleotide sequence: TGTGCCAGCAGCCAAGGGGGACCTAATTACAATGAGCAGTTCTTC. Its protein is CASSQGGPNYNEQFF.

J is TRBJ2-5 and V is TRBV7-9; D is possibly TRBD2 (5 bases). V lost 5 bases to trimming and J lost 0 bases, with 10 bases between them. The V gene's germline CDR1 is SEHNR and CDR2 FQNEAQ (reference sequence). CDR3 length: 14 residues. In DNA form, the CDR3 reads TGTGCCAGCAGCCACGCCGGGAACCAAGAGACCCAGTACTTC. It specifies CASSHAGNQETQYF.

Note on this clone: The sample has other DNA sequences that encode this CDR3 too. The chain recombines TRBV19 with TRBJ1-5; maybe TRBD1 (5 bases). V was clipped by 3 bases and J by 7 bases, with 7 bases between them. This CDR3 spans 12 amino acids. Germline values: CDR1 LNHDA, CDR2 SQIVND (reference sequence). CDR3 bases: TGTGCCAGTAGTATGGGACTCCAGCCCCAGCATTTT. It yields the protein CASSMGLQPQHF.

This rearrangement joins TRBV27 to TRBJ2-1; 12 bases fit TRBD2. The CDR3 is 17 amino acids. Unmatched junction bases numbered 12, after V lost 5 bases and J lost 7 bases. CDR1 MNHEY and CDR2 SMNVEV come from the germline V gene (reference sequence). CDR3 sequence reads: CASSPFSSGRERNEQFF. Written as DNA, the CDR3 is TGTGCCAGCAGTCCATTCTCTAGCGGGAGGGAGAGGAATGAGCAGTTCTTC.

V is TRBV5-5 and J is TRBJ2-2; 8 nucleotides align to TRBD1. Germline lookup yields CDR1 SGHKS and CDR2 YYEKEE (reference sequence). The trim removed 4 bases at V and 5 bases at J, leaving 4 bases unmatched. CDR3 size: 14 residues. The CDR3 is CASSHRTGTGELFF. DNA for the CDR3: TGTGCCAGCAGCCATCGGACAGGGACCGGGGAGCTGTTTTTT.

This clone was observed a few times. The rearrangement links TRBV28 to TRBJ1-1; no clear D gene. This CDR3 is built from 10 residues. CDR1 is MDHEN and CDR2 is SYDVKM in the germline V gene. The CDR3 coding sequence is TGTGCTACCGGAGGCACTGAAGCTTTCTTT. The encoded protein is CATGGTEAFF.

V is TRBV27 and J is TRBJ1-4, with 8 nucleotides matching TRBD1. CDR3 length equals 14 residues. V lost 7 bases to trimming and J lost 4 bases; unmatched junction nucleotides: 5. The germline V gene encodes CDR1 MNHEY and CDR2 SMNVEV (reference sequence). CDR3: CASNTGGGNEKLFF. CDR3 nucleotide sequence: TGTGCCAGCAATACAGGGGGGGGTAATGAAAAACTGTTTTTT.

This chain joins TRBV5-6 and TRBJ2-1; D is perhaps TRBD1 (5 bases). The CDR3 has 15 residues. V lost 5 bases, J lost 3 bases, and 15 bases lay in between. The germline V gene encodes CDR1 SGHDT and CDR2 YYEEEE. DNA for the CDR3: TGTGCCAGCAGGGTACGAACAGGCCTCTACAATGAGCAGTTCTTC. This sequence encodes CASRVRTGLYNEQFF.

This chain connects TRBV15 to TRBJ2-2; D is possibly TRBD2 (5 bases). Germline V CDR1 and CDR2: LNHNV, YYDKDF (reference sequence). The CDR3 extends over 17 amino acids. V was trimmed by 0 bases and J by 0 bases, leaving 11 bases between them. The CDR3 region has the DNA TGTGCCACCAGCAGAGATTTGGCGGGCCCGAACACCGGGGAGCTGTTTTTT. It translates to CATSRDLAGPNTGELFF.

Turning to this clone: The junction and the germline gene differ at one end; a read error may be behind it. The V call is TRBV4-1, the J call TRBJ1-3; 7 bases match TRBD1. Germline values: CDR1 MGHRA, CDR2 YSYEKL. There are 17 residues in the CDR3. The CDR3 sequence is CASTQNIGTDSGNTIYF. CDR3 DNA sequence: TGCGCCAGCACCCAAAACATAGGGACAGACTCTGGAAACACCATATATTTT.

CDR3 sequence reads: CATSKNTRYTEAFF. CDR3 sequence (DNA): TGTGCCACCAGCAAGAACACCAGATACACTGAAGCTTTCTTT. This chain uses TRBV15 with TRBJ1-1; D gene ambiguous. V gave up 4 bases and J gave up 3 bases, with 12 bases separating them. The CDR3 contains 14 residues. Germline CDR1 reads LNHNV; CDR2 reads YYDKDF (reference sequence).

The chain couples TRBV10-1 to TRBJ2-3; 7 nucleotides line up with TRBD2. J was trimmed by 0 bases and V by 4 bases; bases with no gene match: 19. The CDR3 is 20 amino acids. Germline lookup yields CDR1 WNHNN and CDR2 SYGVQD (reference sequence). CDR3 residues: CASSARREGLVLTSTDTQYF. The CDR3 coding sequence is TGCGCCAGCAGTGCCAGGAGGGAGGGTCTGGTACTTACTAGCACAGATACGCAGTATTTT.

This chain links TRBV5-1 with TRBJ2-5, with D perhaps matching TRBD1 or TRBD2 (6 bases each). CDR3 length: 15 residues. CDR1 and CDR2 (germline): SGHRS, YFSETQ. Trimming took 2 bases from V and 5 from J, leaving 16 bases between them. The CDR3 DNA follows: TGCGCCAGCAGCTTAGAGGGGGGCCGGCAGGAGACCCAGTACTTC. Protein: CASSLEGGRQETQYF.

V is TRBV7-8 and J is TRBJ2-7, with 7 nucleotides matching TRBD1. The CDR3 runs to 17 residues. Per germline, CDR1 SGHVS and CDR2 FQNEAQ. J was trimmed by 1 base and V by 4 bases; bases with no gene match: 13. The CDR3 loop is CASSSNQGVADSYEQYF. CDR3 coding DNA: TGTGCCAGCAGCTCCAATCAGGGGGTAGCCGATTCCTACGAGCAGTACTTC. Filled out from reference TRBV7-8 and TRBJ2-7, the complete variable domain reads GAGVSQSPRYKVAKRGQDVALRCDPISGHVSLFWYQQALGQGPEFLTYFQNEAQLDKSGLPSDRFFAERPEGSVSTLKIQRTQQEDSAVYLCASSSNQGVADSYEQYFGPGTRLTVT.

V usage is TRBV10-3 and J usage is TRBJ2-3; TRBD1 is a possible D gene (5 bases). V lost 4 bases and J lost 1, with 15 bases in between. This CDR3 contains 16 residues. CDR1 is ENHRY and CDR2 is SYGVKD in the germline V gene. Here the CDR3 reads CAISGPVGRGTDTQYF. CDR3 nucleotide sequence: TGTGCCATCAGTGGCCCCGTTGGCAGGGGCACAGATACGCAGTATTTT.